This note documents a single TCR beta chain sequence. The antigen it binds to is not known. No quality values exist for individual bases; no much larger clone is one base distant. The sample belongs to a study of immune aging and cytomegalovirus after organ transplant (dated by TCRdb to about 2021). About the investigation overall: All transplant recipients received three-drug immunosuppression with prednisone, tacrolimus, and mycophenolate.

The method behind the library was single-cell sequencing. TCRdb lists the instrument as Illumina NovaSeq 6000. The BD Rhapsody Targeted mRNA and AbSeq Reagent Kit, in a microwell format, was used for cell capture and library preparation. Libraries covered TCR, sample tags, AbSeq, and targeted mRNA from the Human T-Cell Expression Panel plus custom TOX and TOX2 primers. Sequencing of the libraries was done on an Illumina NovaSeq. Per the authors' processing: The analysis covered 10,000 to 13,000 cells in total, of which over 7,000 were CD8 T cells and 4,000 to 5,000 were CD8 T cells with an identifiable TCR CDR3. The BD Rhapsody Targeted Analysis Pipeline, including V(D)J processing, was run on the Seven Bridges Genomics platform to process the raw data. Quality control, Sample Tag demultiplexing with Lex-BDSMK, clone identification with VDJ Explorer, and Seurat clustering were performed in SeqGeq 1.6.0. Clones comprising <1% of CD8 T cells were considered non-expanded; clones comprising >2.5% of the sample were considered clonal expansions. TCRdb applied fastp at Q25 and MiXCR to the public reads, then kept only in-frame beta chains. Every entry covers one CDR3 protein and lists the most common genes and DNA from its rows. Here the V and J calls rest on TCRdb's processing, not on the authors' analysis. This sample has about 21,000 distinct CDR3 sequences in its table, and roughly 38% of those were observed once. The ten top clones hold about 25% of the sample.

The study at large found these results: TEMRA cells made up a larger share of large clones, and the seven largest clones (over 1,900 cells) gained aged and TEMRA cells while losing TCM cells. CD57 was not measured in the sequencing data, so a conservative gene-based aging definition was used instead. Following viremia, cells with an aged phenotype rose post-transplant no matter the clone size, with the increase showing up earlier in large clones (days 200-264) than in small clones.

The time point label on this specimen signifies: five sample-tagged time points from pre-transplant (day -1) to day 368 post-transplant, pooled. Thawed PBMC were stimulated with a CMV IE-1 overlapping peptide library for over ten hours, with no transport inhibitors added. After thawing, cells were rested overnight and were then stimulated in R10 medium with CD28/CD49d costimulation. The IE-1 peptide library was composed of 15-amino-acid peptides with overlaps of 11 amino acids. Each time point was barcoded using BD Single-Cell Multiplexing Kit Sample Tags, after which the barcoded samples were pooled and stained with oligo-conjugated anti-CD45RA plus sorting antibodies. A BD FACSAria III was used to sort CMV-responsive CD8+CD137+ and CD4+CD154+ T cells at 4-way purity. Blood samples were drawn into EDTA vacutainers and processed by Ficoll gradient within 1-24 hours. The junction carries 6 bases between V and J, which are trimmed by 2 bases and 0 bases respectively. CDR1 is given as SGHVS and CDR2 as FQNEAQ, both from the germline V gene. The CDR3 numbers 14 residues from cysteine through phenylalanine. The kept DNA is CDR3 alone, 42 bases in frame from the first base.

The TCR comes from a female donor who had a heart transplant and CMV viremia. The sequenced sample was CMV peptide-activated CD4+ and CD8+ T cells sorted from blood, obtained at five time points, pooled. The meaning of the sample's cell subset or site label: sorted CD8+CD137+ and CD4+CD154+ T cells after less than 15 h CMV IE-1 peptide stimulation. The rearrangement combines TRBV7-8 with TRBJ2-3, with the D gene too uncertain to name. The bases read TGTGCCAGCAGCTTAACGGAGAGCACAGATACGCAGTATTTT. This gives the protein CASSLTESTDTQYF.